Here is one T cell receptor (beta chain) with its context. This record comes from a study of control samples from healthy donors and cancer patients. Between the trimmed V and J ends, which lost 3 bases and 7 bases, there was a span of 7 bases. From germline, CDR1 is SGHDT and CDR2 YYEEEE. This CDR3 spans 11 amino acids. Sequenced by immunoSEQ multiplex PCR; TCRdb stores in-frame clones only, minus some. Of about 130,000 clones in the sample, 75% to 95% were seen once. This sequence originates from a man aged 18 to 30 in good health. The sequenced sample consisted of blood. The J gene is TRBJ1-2, the V gene TRBV5-6, with D unresolved. CDR3 residues: CASSSYIGYTF. CDR3 DNA: TGTGCCAGCAGCTCGTATATTGGCTACACCTTC.